Listed below are T cell receptor beta chains from one sample, sequenced in a study of OX40 agonist ivuxolimab in advanced cancers. Sequencing used immunoSEQ multiplex PCR; TCRdb keeps in-frame clones, though not all of them. The repertoire holds 60,000 or so clones, with around 86% as singletons. The sequenced sample was CD4+ or CD8+ T cells sorted from blood, obtained in a trial of the OX40 agonist ivuxolimab. All receptors derive from an adult with an advanced solid tumor such as melanoma, head and neck, liver or kidney cancer. The CDR3 runs from the conserved cysteine through the conserved F or W. A D gene is named only where the DNA matches it firmly. Not all rows give a size; the values are once, few, many and, for expanded clones, a class.

d_gene	v_gene	j_gene	abundance	CDR3aa	CDR3nt
-	TRBV7-2	TRBJ2-3	-	CASSPKGTGTQYF	TGTGCCAGCAGCCCCAAGGGGACGGGGACGCAGTATTTT
-	TRBV2	TRBJ2-5	-	CASSRDFQETQYF	TGTGCCAGCAGCCGGGACTTCCAAGAGACCCAGTACTTC
-	TRBV7-2	TRBJ2-7	once	CASSSGRGEQYF	TGTGCCAGCAGCTCCGGACGGGGCGAGCAGTACTTC
TRBD2	TRBV4-2	TRBJ2-2	-	CASSQVGLAENTGELFF	TGTGCCAGCAGCCAAGTGGGACTAGCGGAGAACACCGGGGAGCTGTTTTTT
TRBD1	TRBV2	TRBJ2-7	-	CASSWTGGEQYF	TGTGCCAGCAGTTGGACAGGGGGGGAGCAGTACTTC
-	TRBV7-9	TRBJ2-7	-	CASSLGHSRTNEQYF	TGTGCCAGCAGCCTAGGACACAGTCGGACGAACGAGCAGTACTTC
-	TRBV18	TRBJ2-1	-	CASSSPDEQFF	TGTGCCAGCTCGTCCCCCGATGAGCAGTTCTTC
TRBD2	TRBV4-1	TRBJ2-7	-	CASSHPGGTNSYEQYF	TGCGCCAGCAGCCACCCGGGGGGGACAAACTCCTACGAGCAGTACTTC
-	TRBV6-5	TRBJ1-5	-	CASRMGTNQPQHF	TGTGCCAGCCGCATGGGGACAAATCAGCCCCAGCATTTT
TRBD1	TRBV28	TRBJ2-5	-	CASSFDWDSQETQYF	TGTGCCAGCAGTTTCGACTGGGACAGCCAAGAGACCCAGTACTTC
TRBD1	TRBV28	TRBJ1-5	-	CASSLGQGGPQHF	TGTGCCAGCAGTTTGGGGCAGGGGGGACCCCAGCATTTT
-	TRBV28	TRBJ2-1	-	CASSLPIQGNEQFF	TGTGCCAGCAGTTTACCAATACAGGGTAATGAGCAGTTCTTC
-	TRBV7-2	TRBJ2-1	-	CASSLQAGAYNEQFF	TGTGCCAGCAGCTTACAGGCAGGTGCCTACAATGAGCAGTTCTTC
-	TRBV25-1	TRBJ2-7	-	CASSRGPYEQYF	TGTGCCAGCAGCAGGGGACCCTACGAGCAGTACTTC
TRBD2	TRBV5-4	TRBJ2-1	once	CASSLVLAGLNEQFF	TGTGCCAGCAGCTTGGTACTAGCGGGACTGAATGAGCAGTTCTTC
-	TRBV9	TRBJ2-7	-	CASSPQGQNYEQYF	TGTGCCAGCAGCCCTCAAGGCCAGAATTACGAGCAGTACTTC
-	TRBV7-2	TRBJ2-2	-	CASSLRGNTGELFF	TGTGCCAGCAGCTTACGCGGGAACACCGGGGAGCTGTTTTTT
-	TRBV6-1	TRBJ1-4	-	CASWGEEKLFF	TGTGCCAGCTGGGGGGAGGAAAAACTGTTTTTT
TRBD1	TRBV9	TRBJ2-7	-	CASSVGGQLPYEQYF	TGTGCCAGCAGCGTAGGGGGACAGCTTCCCTACGAGCAGTACTTC
TRBD1	TRBV7-2	TRBJ2-7	-	CASSKQEGQGYEQYF	TGTGCCAGCAGCAAACAGGAGGGACAGGGCTACGAGCAGTACTTC
-	TRBV6-1	TRBJ1-5	-	CASEGSRNQPQHF	TGTGCCAGCGAGGGGAGCCGCAATCAGCCCCAGCATTTT
-	TRBV19	TRBJ2-2	-	CASSPQGLPNTGELFF	TGTGCCAGTAGTCCGCAGGGTCTGCCGAACACCGGGGAGCTGTTTTTT
-	TRBV4-1	TRBJ2-7	-	CASSQAVAGPSYEQYF	TGCGCCAGCAGCCAAGCGGTGGCAGGACCTTCCTACGAGCAGTACTTC
-	TRBV6-5	TRBJ2-1	-	CASSSPGLQAREQFF	TGTGCCAGCAGTTCCCCGGGACTCCAAGCGCGAGAGCAGTTCTTC
-	TRBV5-6	TRBJ2-7	once	CASSLRQVYYEQYF	TGTGCCAGCAGCTTGAGGCAGGTATACTACGAGCAGTACTTC
TRBD1	TRBV7-6	TRBJ2-6	-	CASSGTGSQSRANVLTF	TGTGCCAGCAGCGGGACAGGTTCACAAAGTCGGGCCAACGTCCTGACTTTC
TRBD1	TRBV5-6	TRBJ1-4	few	CASSGRQGRSKLFF	TGTGCCAGCAGCGGCCGACAGGGACGATCAAAACTGTTTTTT
-	TRBV6-5	TRBJ2-3	-	CASRKSFFTDTQYF	TGTGCCAGCAGGAAGAGTTTCTTCACAGATACGCAGTATTTT
-	TRBV7-2	TRBJ1-4	-	CASSLRRQPMLNEKLFF	TGTGCCAGCAGCTTAAGGAGGCAGCCGATGCTTAATGAAAAACTGTTTTTT
TRBD2	TRBV2	TRBJ2-5	-	CASSPRPQRGLQETQYF	TGTGCCAGCAGCCCCAGGCCACAGCGGGGCCTCCAAGAGACCCAGTACTTC
-	TRBV7-8	TRBJ1-2	-	CASSLLGGGYTF	TGTGCCAGCAGCCTTCTGGGGGGGGGCTACACCTTC
-	TRBV9	TRBJ2-3	-	CASSVEEADTQYF	TGTGCCAGCAGCGTAGAGGAGGCAGATACGCAGTATTTT
TRBD2	TRBV6-6	TRBJ2-7	-	CASTQRGGLAAYEQYF	TGTGCCAGCACCCAACGGGGGGGACTAGCGGCCTACGAGCAGTACTTC
TRBD2	TRBV10-3	TRBJ2-7	-	CAISWTSGGFGQYF	TGTGCCATCAGCTGGACTAGCGGGGGGTTTGGGCAGTACTTC
-	TRBV12-5	TRBJ1-2	-	CASGLTDYGYTF	TGTGCTAGTGGTTTAACAGACTATGGCTACACCTTC
TRBD1	TRBV11-2	TRBJ1-2	-	CASSSYKDRDGYTF	TGTGCCAGCAGCTCCTACAAAGACAGGGATGGCTACACCTTC
-	TRBV29-1	TRBJ2-1	-	CSVAAIYNEQFF	TGCAGCGTTGCTGCTATCTACAATGAGCAGTTCTTC
TRBD1	TRBV6-5	TRBJ1-1	-	CASSPRTGGAFF	TGTGCCAGCAGTCCGCGGACAGGTGGAGCTTTCTTT
TRBD1	TRBV7-7	TRBJ2-2	-	CASSLQGAGTGELFF	TGTGCCAGCAGCTTACAGGGGGCGGGCACCGGGGAGCTGTTTTTT
-	TRBV25-1	TRBJ2-3	-	CASSEFGGRVTDTQYF	TGTGCCAGCAGTGAATTCGGGGGCCGAGTCACAGATACGCAGTATTTT
-	TRBV27	TRBJ2-7	-	CASSSSGSYEQYF	TGTGCCAGCAGTTCCAGTGGGTCCTACGAGCAGTACTTC